These 32 T cell receptor beta chains originate from one sample sequenced in a study of cytomegalovirus exposure and HLA in healthy donors. Only in-frame clones appear in the TCRdb table, and some are missing; sequencing was by immunoSEQ multiplex PCR. The table records about 98,000 clones, about 90% of them present only once. Sequenced: PBMCs. These receptors were taken from a man aged 18 to 29 in good health and CMV-seropositive.

The V call is TRBV19, the J call TRBJ2-5; 8 bases are shared with TRBD1. With 7 bases clipped from V and 5 bases from J, the junction kept 9 bases outside the gene matches. The CDR3 covers 14 residues. Germline assignment: CDR1 LNHDA and CDR2 SQIVND (reference sequence). The CDR3, as DNA: TGTGCCAGTAACCCGGGACAGGTGTGGGAGACCCAGTACTTC. Translated, it gives CASNPGQVWETQYF.

The chain uses TRBV14 and TRBJ1-1; possibly TRBD1 for D (6 bases). This CDR3 has 14 residues. The germline V gene has CDR1 SGHDN and CDR2 FVKESK. Trimming removed 2 bases from V and 11 bases from J, with 18 bases in between. The CDR3 nucleotides read TGTGCCAGCAGCCAAAATGTACTAGCGGGGGCCGCTTTCTTT. It encodes CASSQNVLAGAAFF.

CDR3 region: CASSLFGSAYNEQFF. The DNA of the CDR3 is TGTGCCAGCAGTTTATTCGGGAGCGCCTACAATGAGCAGTTCTTC. The chain uses TRBV28 and TRBJ2-1; TRBD2 might be the D (6 bases). This CDR3 has 15 amino acids. CDR1 and CDR2 from the germline V gene are MDHEN and SYDVKM. V was shortened by 1 base and J by 2 bases, with 9 bases between the two germline ends.

The chain recombines TRBV12-1 with TRBJ2-7; the table assigns TRBD1, which was not confirmed against the DNA. TRBV12-1 constitutes a pseudogene. This CDR3 is 14 amino acids long. The CDR3, as DNA: TGTGCCAGCAGCTCCCAGGGGGCGAATTACGAGCAGTACTTC. It yields the protein CASSSQGANYEQYF.

This clone was seen a single time. The rearrangement links TRBV5-1 to TRBJ2-5; 8 positions agree with TRBD1. The length of the CDR3 is 15 residues. Germline V gives CDR1 SGHRS, CDR2 YFSETQ. Trimming took 4 bases from V and 2 from J; bases not matched to a gene: 7. The CDR3 region is CASSPGGAEQETQYF. CDR3 nucleotides: TGCGCCAGCAGCCCAGGGGGCGCGGAACAAGAGACCCAGTACTTC.

This clone appeared once. This sequence joins TRBV4-1 and TRBJ2-7; no definite D call. Germline values: CDR1 MGHRA, CDR2 YSYEKL. This CDR3 has 12 amino acids. Trimming removed 0 bases at V and 4 bases at J, with 4 bases between. CDR3 DNA: TGCGCCAGCAGCCAAGATCTTTACGAGCAGTACTTC. Amino acids: CASSQDLYEQYF.

This sequence joins TRBV11-3 and TRBJ1-6; 8 nucleotides match TRBD1. This CDR3 is built from 13 residues. The germline gives CDR1 SGHNT, CDR2 YENEEA. J lost 8 bases, V lost 5 bases, and 2 bases had no gene match. CDR3 amino acids: CASSLDRDSPLHF. The CDR3 region has the DNA TGTGCCAGCAGCCTGGACAGGGATTCACCCCTCCACTTT.

The chain joins TRBV4-1 to TRBJ2-1; 8 nucleotides line up with TRBD2. The CDR3 is made up of 16 amino acids. Trimming took 5 bases from V and 8 from J; bases not matched to a gene: 14. The germline V gene has CDR1 MGHRA and CDR2 YSYEKL. CDR3 residues: CASSGGERELWDEQFF. The CDR3 nucleotides read TGCGCCAGCAGCGGGGGAGAGCGGGAGCTTTGGGATGAGCAGTTCTTC.

The gene calls are TRBV27 and TRBJ1-5; TRBD1 aligns across 7 bases. The CDR3 runs to 13 residues. Germline assignment: CDR1 MNHEY and CDR2 SMNVEV (reference sequence). V shed 2 bases, J shed 7 bases, and the junction held 2 bases outside the gene matches. This CDR3 is CASSLDRVQPQHF. Written as DNA, the CDR3 is TGTGCCAGCAGTTTAGACAGGGTCCAGCCCCAGCATTTT.

This clone occurred once. The V call is TRBV7-2, the J call TRBJ2-7; tentative D call: TRBD1 (6 bases). Germline lookup yields CDR1 SGHTA and CDR2 FQGNSA. CDR3 size: 12 residues. Trimming left V 5 bases short and J 4 bases short, with 9 bases between. The CDR3 reads CASSPRGYEQYF. Written as DNA, the CDR3 is TGTGCCAGCAGCCCAAGGGGGTACGAGCAGTACTTC.

This chain links TRBV7-9 with TRBJ1-6, with 7 positions matching TRBD1. The germline V gene encodes CDR1 SEHNR and CDR2 FQNEAQ (reference sequence). The J segment lost 8 bases and the V segment lost 5 bases, leaving 0 bases of the junction unmatched. This CDR3 contains 12 residues. In DNA, the CDR3 is TGTGCCAGCAGCGACAGGGATTCACCCCTCCACTTT. This translates into CASSDRDSPLHF.

The CDR3 is CASSLAGTGGGGYTF. As DNA, the CDR3 is TGTGCCAGCAGCTTAGCCGGGACAGGGGGCGGGGGCTACACCTTC. The chain links TRBV7-2 to TRBJ1-2, with 12 bases aligning to TRBD1. There are 15 residues in the CDR3. Germline trimming cut 0 bases from V and 8 bases from J; bases unmatched to any gene: 4. The germline gives CDR1 SGHTA, CDR2 FQGNSA.

Here the CDR3 DNA reads TGTGCCAGCAGACTCAACCGGGACAGGGGAAATCAGCCCCAGCATTTT. The encoded protein is CASRLNRDRGNQPQHF. This sequence joins TRBV27 and TRBJ1-5; 10 nucleotides agree with TRBD1. The V and J ends lost 6 bases and 4 bases, in that order; junction bases with no gene match: 9. CDR3 length: 16 residues. Germline V CDR1 and CDR2: MNHEY, SMNVEV (reference sequence).

The chain has TRBV27 and TRBJ2-5, with D possibly TRBD2 on 6 matching bases. The CDR3 has 14 residues. The V end was cut by 5 bases, the J end by 7 bases, with 17 bases between. Germline V gene lookup returns CDR1 MNHEY and CDR2 SMNVEV (reference sequence). This CDR3 is CASSHGPSSGTQYF. CDR3 bases: TGTGCCAGCAGTCACGGGCCCAGTAGCGGGACCCAGTACTTC.

This clone was recorded once. For the CDR3, the DNA is TGTGCCAGCAGTCAGGACAGGGGTTCGGGGGAGCTGTTTTTT. This codes for CASSQDRGSGELFF. The V call is TRBV2, the J call TRBJ2-2, with 9 nucleotides matching TRBD1. The germline CDR1 and CDR2 sequences are SNHLY and FYNNEI. V shed 5 bases, J shed 8 bases, and the junction held 6 bases outside the gene matches. The CDR3 extends over 14 amino acids.

This chain joins TRBV28 and TRBJ2-5; 7 bases fit TRBD1. The length of the CDR3 is 14 residues. The junction had 1 base not matched to a gene; V was cut back by 1 base and J by 2 bases. The germline gives CDR1 MDHEN, CDR2 SYDVKM. For the CDR3, the DNA is TGTGCCAGCAGTTTATACAGGGGTCAAGAGACCCAGTACTTC. Protein: CASSLYRGQETQYF.

This clone was counted once. The genes are TRBV7-2 and TRBJ1-2; TRBD1 agrees at 7 bases. Unmatched junction bases numbered 7, after V lost 5 bases and J lost 7 bases. The CDR3 consists of 13 residues. Germline-derived CDR1 and CDR2 are SGHTA and FQGNSA. CDR3 protein: CASSAQGGSGYTF. Here the CDR3 DNA reads TGTGCCAGCAGCGCCCAGGGGGGAAGTGGCTACACCTTC.

The V and J genes are TRBV28 and TRBJ2-3; D perhaps matches TRBD1 (5 bases). This CDR3 is 12 amino acids long. Trimming took off 8 bases at V and 6 bases at J, with 12 bases between the two ends. The germline V gene has CDR1 MDHEN and CDR2 SYDVKM. In nucleotides, the CDR3 is TGTGCCAGCGGACACGACCTCGATACGCAGTATTTT. The encoded protein is CASGHDLDTQYF.

V and J are TRBV2 and TRBJ2-6; tentative D call: TRBD2 (5 bases). V gave up 4 bases and J gave up 0 bases, with 10 bases separating them. Germline CDR1 is SNHLY and CDR2 is FYNNEI. The CDR3 has 16 amino acids. CDR3 sequence reads: CASSAFRDSGANVLTF. CDR3 in DNA: TGTGCCAGCAGTGCGTTTCGGGACTCTGGGGCCAACGTCCTGACTTTC.

V usage is TRBV9 and J usage is TRBJ2-1; 10 bases are shared with TRBD1. V dropped 3 bases and J dropped 0; count of bases not matched to a gene: 3. Germline-derived CDR1 and CDR2 are SGDLS and YYNGEE. The CDR3 totals 16 residues. CDR3 residues: CASSGDRGPSYNEQFF. CDR3 in DNA: TGTGCCAGCAGCGGAGACAGGGGGCCCTCCTACAATGAGCAGTTCTTC. The entire variable domain, with the rest obtained from reference TRBV9 and TRBJ2-1, is as follows: DSGVTQTPKHLITATGQRVTLRCSPRSGDLSVYWYQQSLDQGLQFLIQYYNGEERAKGNILERFSAQQFPDLHSELNLSSLELGDSALYFCASSGDRGPSYNEQFFGPGTRLTVL.

In its sample, this clone was seen a few times. The rearrangement links TRBV7-8 to TRBJ1-2; tentative D call: TRBD1 (6 bases). This CDR3 has 16 amino acids. CDR1 is SGHVS, CDR2 FQNEAQ, per germline. V shed 0 bases and J shed 3 bases, with 14 bases lying between them. In nucleotides, the CDR3 is TGTGCCAGCAGCTTAGCGCTACAGGCAGGGGACTATGGCTACACCTTC. It translates to CASSLALQAGDYGYTF.

V gene TRBV19 combines with J gene TRBJ2-1; D remains ambiguous. Germline CDR1 reads LNHDA; CDR2 reads SQIVND (reference sequence). The CDR3 contains 16 residues. V was trimmed by 2 bases and J by 4 bases, leaving 15 bases between them. CDR3 in amino acids: CASSISPLHLYNEQFF. In DNA form, the CDR3 reads TGTGCCAGTAGTATATCGCCGCTGCACTTATACAATGAGCAGTTCTTC.

CDR3 loop: CATSRDLGGNQPQHF. CDR3 DNA: TGTGCCACCAGCAGAGATCTAGGAGGGAATCAGCCCCAGCATTTT. The chain joins TRBV15 to TRBJ1-5; D unclear. CDR3 length: 15 residues. V shed 0 bases and J shed 4 bases, with 10 bases lying between them. Germline CDR1 and CDR2: LNHNV and YYDKDF (reference sequence).

The chain recombines TRBV7-2 with TRBJ2-1; TRBD2 agrees at 8 bases. This CDR3 region has 15 residues. The V segment lost 5 bases and the J segment 3 bases; nucleotides outside the gene matches: 6. Looked up from germline, CDR1 is SGHTA and CDR2 is FQGNSA. The CDR3 loop reads CASSKTSGDYNEQFF. CDR3 coding DNA: TGTGCCAGCAGCAAAACTAGCGGAGACTACAATGAGCAGTTCTTC.

The chain combines TRBV5-5 with TRBJ2-6; unclear D gene. Germline CDR1 and CDR2: SGHKS and YYEKEE (reference sequence). The CDR3 has 15 amino acids. V dropped 3 bases and J dropped 1 base, with 8 bases sitting between them. In DNA form, the CDR3 reads TGTGCCAGCAGCTCTCTTCTTTCTGGGGCCAACGTCCTGACTTTC. It encodes CASSSLLSGANVLTF.

This clone was found a few times. The CDR3 DNA sequence: TGTGCCAGCAGCTCCAGGGGGTTTGTCACAGATACGCAGTATTTT. It yields the protein CASSSRGFVTDTQYF. This sequence joins TRBV6-5 and TRBJ2-3; 7 bases are shared with TRBD1. The V gene end was trimmed by 6 bases and the J gene end by 2 bases; junction bases not matched to a gene: 8. The germline V gene has CDR1 MNHEY and CDR2 SVGAGI. The CDR3 spans 15 residues.

The chain is built from TRBV7-9 and TRBJ2-7; TRBD1 might be the D (5 bases). The ends were cut back, 4 bases at V and 1 base at J, with 11 bases in the middle. The CDR3 sequence is 14 residues long. CDR1 is SEHNR, CDR2 FQNEAQ, per germline (reference sequence). CDR3 sequence: CASSSGANSYEQYF. CDR3 sequence (DNA): TGTGCCAGCAGCTCTGGGGCAAATTCCTACGAGCAGTACTTC.

The chain links TRBV4-3 to TRBJ2-1, with TRBD1 matching 7 bases. Germline V gene sequence: CDR1 LGHNA, CDR2 YSLEER. J lost 3 bases, V lost 1 base, and 3 bases had no gene match. The CDR3 sequence is 15 residues long. In DNA form, the CDR3 reads TGCGCCAGCAGCCAAGGCCAGGGGGACTACAATGAGCAGTTCTTC. It yields the protein CASSQGQGDYNEQFF.

As regards this clone: A junction end diverges from the germline sequence, so it may reflect a read error. The V and J genes are TRBV5-1 and TRBJ1-2, with TRBD1 identical over 12 bases. This CDR3 comprises 14 residues. Germline V CDR1 and CDR2: SGHRS, YFSETQ. CDR3 coding DNA: TGCGCCAGCAGCTTGGCCGGGACAGGGGGCATTTTGGCCTTC. Amino acids: CASSLAGTGGILAF.

This sequence joins TRBV5-1 and TRBJ1-1; a weak D match, TRBD1 (6 bases). The CDR3 is made up of 15 amino acids. Looked up from germline, CDR1 is SGHRS and CDR2 is YFSETQ. Trimming pared 1 base from V and 0 bases from J, leaving 10 bases between. The CDR3 region is CASSLSGVMNTEAFF. CDR3 bases: TGCGCCAGCAGCTTGTCAGGGGTAATGAACACTGAAGCTTTCTTT.

The chain employs TRBV11-2 and TRBJ2-2; 9 bases line up with TRBD1. Germline lookup yields CDR1 SGHAT and CDR2 FQNNGV. This CDR3 is built from 19 residues. V lost 7 bases, J lost 0 bases, and 15 bases stayed unmatched. CDR3 sequence: CASTNDPGQGGPNTGELFF. In DNA form, the CDR3 reads TGTGCCAGCACAAACGACCCGGGACAGGGTGGCCCGAACACCGGGGAGCTGTTTTTT.

This rearrangement joins TRBV9 to TRBJ2-1; TRBD1 matches 10 bases. The CDR3 runs to 15 residues. Germline-derived CDR1 and CDR2 are SGDLS and YYNGEE. The V gene end was trimmed by 5 bases and the J gene end by 4 bases; junction bases not matched to a gene: 6. The CDR3 here is CASSTGTGDYNEQFF. For the CDR3, the DNA is TGTGCCAGCAGTACCGGGACAGGGGATTACAATGAGCAGTTCTTC.